This TCR beta chain is from a study of cytomegalovirus exposure and HLA in healthy donors. Donors consisted of healthy bone marrow donors. The V and J ends lost 2 bases and 2 bases respectively, with 8 bases between them. The V gene's germline CDR1 is MRHNA and CDR2 SNTAGT. The CDR3 spans 14 residues. Researchers ran the PCR with 60 Vbeta and 13 Jbeta primers. Repertoires were generated with immunoSEQ multiplex PCR, while TCRdb's copy carries only in-frame clones and drops some. This sample has fewer than 250,000 clones, with 76% found just once. This clone occurred once. What it binds is unknown. Study-level results: An analysis done earlier found most TCR beta V segments productive about 90% or about 30% of the time. Researchers catalogued some 160 TCR beta chains as cytomegalovirus-associated. Specific recognition of CMV antigens was confirmed in vitro for a few chains (all CMV-associated).

Sequenced: PBMCs. The receptor comes from a man younger than 30 in good health and CMV-seronegative. The chain has TRBV6-4 and TRBJ2-3; perhaps TRBD1 as D (6 bases). In nucleotides, the CDR3 is TGTGCCAGCAGTGACGACAGGACCACAGATACGCAGTATTTT. This sequence encodes CASSDDRTTDTQYF.